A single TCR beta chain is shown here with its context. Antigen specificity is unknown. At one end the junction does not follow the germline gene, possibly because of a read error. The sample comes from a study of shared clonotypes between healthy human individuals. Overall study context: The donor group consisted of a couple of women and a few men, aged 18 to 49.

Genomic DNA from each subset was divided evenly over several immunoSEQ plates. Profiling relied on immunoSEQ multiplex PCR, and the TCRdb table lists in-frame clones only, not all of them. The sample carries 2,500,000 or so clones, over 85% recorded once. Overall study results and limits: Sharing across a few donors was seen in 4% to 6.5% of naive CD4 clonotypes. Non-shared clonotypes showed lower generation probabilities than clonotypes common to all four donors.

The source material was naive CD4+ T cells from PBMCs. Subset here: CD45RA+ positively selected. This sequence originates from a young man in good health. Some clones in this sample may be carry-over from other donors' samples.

This CDR3 is CASSLFSRATNAGELFF. The DNA of the CDR3 is TGTGCCAGCTCCCTTTTCTCCAGGGCGACGAACGCCGGGGAGCTGTTTTTT. The V and J genes are TRBV18 and TRBJ2-2; possible D gene TRBD1, 5 bases. The germline gives CDR1 KGHSH, CDR2 LQKENI. The CDR3 extends over 17 amino acids.